This T cell receptor beta chain was captured by sequencing in a study of cytomegalovirus exposure and HLA in healthy donors. Overall study results and limits: It was reportedly the case that the classifier diagnosed cytomegalovirus status with high specificity and sensitivity. The study listed about 150 cytomegalovirus-associated TCR beta chains. Rarity characterized most TCR sequences, yet some public TCRs appeared in many donors.

V trimming: 4 bases; J trimming: 4 bases; junction bases outside the gene matches: 10. There are 16 residues in the CDR3. CDR1 and CDR2 from the germline V gene are LNHDA and SQIVND (reference sequence). The donors were part of the validation cohort of 100 to 150 subjects. That cohort was separate from the first cohort, which comprised 670 or so subjects. This clone was seen only a few times. Antigen unknown. The repertoire was sequenced with immunoSEQ multiplex PCR; TCRdb's copy has only in-frame clones and lacks some. This table holds roughly 200,000 clones, 80% to 90% found once. The material sequenced was PBMCs. V usage is TRBV19 and J usage is TRBJ1-2; 9 nucleotides align to TRBD1. The sequence came from a woman aged 25 to 39 in good health and CMV-seronegative. DNA for the CDR3: TGTGCCAGTAGTACAGCCGGGACAGGGTCAGGCTATGGCTACACCTTC. Its translation: CASSTAGTGSGYGYTF.